Listed below are T cell receptor beta chains from one sample, sequenced in a study of identical twins. TCRdb fed the 5' RACE reads into MiXCR, producing one record per CDR3 protein. The sample includes about 460,000 distinct CDR3 sequences, 13% to 15% of them seen just once. These data were also filed under a second study, of yellow fever vaccine responses in identical twins.

The sample consisted of CD4+ T cells sorted from blood. The receptors come from a woman aged 18-29 years in good health. Both conserved end residues are part of each CDR3. The D gene is left open where the match is weak. Size tells how often a clone was seen (once, few, many) or the class of an expanded clone, and some rows leave it out.

size | J | D | V | CDR3 | DNA
- | TRBJ2-5 | TRBD1 | TRBV24-1 | CATSDRDRGQETQYF | TGTGCCACCAGTGACCGGGACAGGGGGCAAGAGACCCAGTACTTC
- | TRBJ1-4 | - | TRBV18 | CASSPERQTNEKLFF | TGTGCCAGCTCACCGGAGCGGCAGACAAATGAAAAACTGTTTTTT
few | TRBJ1-6 | TRBD1 | TRBV20-1 | CSYRRQGAYNSPLHF | TGCAGTTATCGTCGGCAGGGGGCTTATAATTCACCCCTCCACTTT
many | TRBJ2-2 | TRBD1 | TRBV12-3/TRBV12-4 | CASSLGQGTTGELFF | TGTGCCAGCAGTTTGGGACAGGGGACCACCGGGGAGCTGTTTTTT
- | TRBJ2-7 | TRBD1 | TRBV6-6 | CASSSGQGGYF | TGTGCCAGCAGTTCGGGACAGGGCGGGTACTTC
- | TRBJ2-1 | - | TRBV20-1 | CSARQGLDYNEQFF | TGCAGTGCTAGACAGGGGTTGGACTACAATGAGCAGTTCTTC
few | TRBJ2-7 | TRBD2 | TRBV11-2 | CASSPRLAGGLQSSYEQYF | TGTGCCAGCAGCCCCCGACTAGCGGGGGGCCTTCAAAGCTCCTACGAGCAGTACTTC
- | TRBJ2-1 | - | TRBV6-1 | CASSQPPAGSYNEQFF | TGTGCCAGCAGTCAGCCCCCGGCCGGCTCCTACAATGAGCAGTTCTTC
- | TRBJ2-3 | TRBD2 | TRBV6-7 | CASSSHQTTKRGSTDTQYF | TGTGCCAGCAGTTCCCACCAAACCACTAAGCGGGGTAGCACAGATACGCAGTATTTT
many | TRBJ2-2 | TRBD1 | TRBV12-3/TRBV12-4 | CASRTAQGASGELFF | TGTGCCAGCAGAACCGCACAGGGGGCATCCGGGGAGCTGTTTTTT
- | TRBJ2-7 | TRBD1 | TRBV18 | CASSSGQATEQYF | TGTGCCAGCTCATCGGGACAGGCGACCGAGCAGTACTTC
many | TRBJ2-7 | TRBD2 | TRBV20-1 | CSARDGAGVTYEQYF | TGCAGTGCTAGAGATGGGGCGGGGGTGACCTACGAGCAGTACTTC
- | TRBJ2-1 | - | TRBV7-2 | CASSLVGVGENEQFF | TGTGCCAGCAGCTTGGTCGGTGTCGGGGAGAATGAGCAGTTCTTC
- | TRBJ1-1 | - | TRBV20-1 | CSPTPGMNTEAFF | TGCAGTCCTACACCGGGAATGAACACTGAAGCTTTCTTT
- | TRBJ2-1 | - | TRBV5-1 | CASSLGVGFYNEQFF | TGCGCCAGCAGCTTGGGGGTCGGGTTCTACAATGAGCAGTTCTTC
- | TRBJ2-2 | TRBD1 | TRBV6-1 | CASSRRQGFNTGELFF | TGTGCCAGCAGTCGCCGACAGGGATTTAACACCGGGGAGCTGTTTTTT
many | TRBJ2-7 | TRBD1 | TRBV12-3/TRBV12-4 | CASSGSVKGGNEQYF | TGTGCCAGCAGTGGATCCGTTAAAGGGGGCAACGAGCAGTACTTC
- | TRBJ2-7 | - | TRBV7-9 | CASSFRDQTYEQYF | TGTGCCAGCAGCTTCAGGGATCAGACCTACGAGCAGTACTTC
- | TRBJ2-5 | - | TRBV24-1 | CATSQTQKTQYF | TGTGCCACCAGCCAGACCCAAAAGACCCAGTACTTC
few | TRBJ2-2 | TRBD2 | TRBV7-3 | CASSEYRSGNANTGELFF | TGTGCCAGCAGCGAGTACAGAAGCGGGAACGCTAACACCGGGGAGCTGTTTTTT
- | TRBJ1-2 | TRBD1 | TRBV20-1 | CSAAPQGAYGYTF | TGCAGTGCTGCACCCCAGGGGGCCTATGGCTACACCTTC
- | TRBJ1-2 | - | TRBV5-6 | CASSNYLYGYTF | TGTGCCAGCAGCAATTACCTTTATGGCTACACCTTC
few | TRBJ2-3 | TRBD1 | TRBV12-3/TRBV12-4 | CASSPDRDPRGDTQYF | TGTGCCAGCAGTCCCGACCGGGACCCCAGGGGGGATACGCAGTATTTT
few | TRBJ2-3 | - | TRBV7-9 | CASSLNPGVAADTQYF | TGTGCCAGCAGCTTAAACCCCGGCGTGGCAGCAGATACGCAGTATTTT
few | TRBJ2-2 | TRBD2 | TRBV4-2 | CASSQDHPTSGYHLTGELFF | TGTGCCAGCAGCCAAGATCACCCGACTAGCGGGTACCATCTCACCGGGGAGCTGTTTTTT
- | TRBJ2-1 | - | TRBV21-1 | CASSKIGTSKFF | TGTGCCAGCAGCAAAATCGGGACTAGTAAGTTCTTC
few | TRBJ2-2 | TRBD1 | TRBV29-1 | CSARDRWWTELFF | TGCAGCGCAAGGGACAGGTGGTGGACTGAGCTGTTTTTT
- | TRBJ2-7 | TRBD1 | TRBV6-6 | CASTHRDRGEQYF | TGTGCCAGCACCCACCGGGACAGGGGGGAGCAGTACTTC
- | TRBJ2-2 | - | TRBV6-4 | CASSDWRGTGELFF | TGTGCCAGCAGTGACTGGCGGGGTACCGGGGAGCTGTTTTTT
few | TRBJ2-7 | - | TRBV28 | CASREGTYEQYF | TGTGCCAGCAGAGAGGGAACCTACGAGCAGTACTTC
- | TRBJ2-3 | - | TRBV7-3 | CASSKGGENTDTQYF | TGTGCCAGCAGCAAAGGCGGAGAAAACACAGATACGCAGTATTTT
few | TRBJ2-5 | TRBD2 | TRBV5-1 | CASGLAGGRETQYF | TGCGCCAGCGGACTAGCGGGAGGTAGGGAGACCCAGTACTTC
- | TRBJ2-1 | - | TRBV20-1 | CSARDSAAPGKEQFF | TGCAGTGCTAGAGATTCAGCGGCCCCGGGGAAGGAGCAGTTCTTC